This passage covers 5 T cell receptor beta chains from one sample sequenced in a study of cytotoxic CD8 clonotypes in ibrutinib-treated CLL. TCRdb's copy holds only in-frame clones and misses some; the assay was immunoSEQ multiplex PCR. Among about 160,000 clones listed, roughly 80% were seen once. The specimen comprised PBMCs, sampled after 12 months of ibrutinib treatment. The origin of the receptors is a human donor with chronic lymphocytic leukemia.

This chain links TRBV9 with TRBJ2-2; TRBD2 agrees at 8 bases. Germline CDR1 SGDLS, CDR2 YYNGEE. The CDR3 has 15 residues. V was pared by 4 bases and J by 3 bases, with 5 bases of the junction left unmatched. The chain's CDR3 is CASSPRTSYTGELFF. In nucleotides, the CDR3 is TGTGCCAGCAGCCCTCGGACTAGCTACACCGGGGAGCTGTTTTTT.

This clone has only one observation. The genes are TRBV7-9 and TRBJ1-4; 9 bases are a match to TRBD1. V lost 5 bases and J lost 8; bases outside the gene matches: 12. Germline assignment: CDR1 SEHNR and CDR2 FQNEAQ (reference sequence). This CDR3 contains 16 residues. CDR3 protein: CASSLSTGTGKEKLFF. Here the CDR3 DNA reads TGTGCCAGCAGCCTCTCGACCGGGACAGGGAAGGAAAAACTGTTTTTT.

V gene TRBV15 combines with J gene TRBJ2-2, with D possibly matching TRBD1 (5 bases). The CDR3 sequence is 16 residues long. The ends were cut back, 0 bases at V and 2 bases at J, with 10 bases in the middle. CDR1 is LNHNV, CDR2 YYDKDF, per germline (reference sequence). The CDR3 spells CATSRDRVPNTGELFF. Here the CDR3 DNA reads TGTGCCACCAGCAGAGACAGGGTCCCTAACACCGGGGAGCTGTTTTTT.

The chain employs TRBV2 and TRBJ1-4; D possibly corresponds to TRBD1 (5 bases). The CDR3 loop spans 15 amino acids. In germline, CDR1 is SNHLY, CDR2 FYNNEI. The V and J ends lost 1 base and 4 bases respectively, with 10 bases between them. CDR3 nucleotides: TGTGCCAGCAGTGAAGGGGGAGGGGTTAATGAAAAACTGTTTTTT. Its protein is CASSEGGGVNEKLFF.

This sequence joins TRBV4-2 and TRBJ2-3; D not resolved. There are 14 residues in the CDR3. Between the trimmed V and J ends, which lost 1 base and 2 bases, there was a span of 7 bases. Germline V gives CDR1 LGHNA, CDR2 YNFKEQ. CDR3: CASSQGRLTDTQYF. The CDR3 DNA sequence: TGTGCCAGCAGCCAAGGAAGACTCACAGATACGCAGTATTTT.